The entry below gives a single TCR beta chain sequence along with its context. Its specificity is not known. Each of the donors was a healthy bone marrow donor. PCR used 60 Vbeta primers and 13 Jbeta primers. The protocol was immunoSEQ multiplex PCR, while the TCRdb copy is restricted to in-frame clones and leaves out a portion. Of fewer than 150,000 clones detected, about 75% appear once; the ten largest clones hold approximately 30%. V lost 0 bases and J lost 6; bases outside the gene matches: 2. Germline values: CDR1 MNHEY, CDR2 SVGAGI. The CDR3 consists of 14 residues. This sample was taken from a study of cytomegalovirus exposure and HLA in healthy donors. Broader study findings: The authors excluded some V segments, including TRBV6-2 and TRBV6-3, as indistinguishable. Sequencing depth across donors, presence/absence analyses assumed, was roughly uniform. Earlier analysis yielded a pattern in which most TCR beta V segments were productive about 87% or about 30% of the time.

The sequencing sample was made of PBMCs. The chain employs TRBV6-5 and TRBJ2-3; TRBD2 aligns across 8 bases. This receptor was obtained from a man between 60 and 75 years old in good health and CMV-seropositive. The CDR3 bases are TGTGCCAGCAGTTACTCTCTAGCGGGTGATACGCAGTATTTT. Its protein product is CASSYSLAGDTQYF.